Below, 32 T cell receptor beta chains from the same sample are listed, as sequenced in a study of cytomegalovirus exposure and HLA in healthy donors. The PCR made use of 60 Vbeta and 13 Jbeta primers. The protocol was immunoSEQ multiplex PCR, while the TCRdb copy is restricted to in-frame clones and leaves out a portion. The sample contains 210,000 or so clones, approximately 84% of which appear only once. The specimen was PBMCs. Source of these receptors: a middle-aged woman in good health and CMV-seronegative.

V is TRBV30 and J is TRBJ2-1, with no clear D. Germline V gene lookup returns CDR1 GTSNPN and CDR2 SVGIG (reference sequence). This CDR3 is 11 amino acids long. With 2 bases removed from V and 4 bases from J, the gap between germline ends came to 3 bases. The CDR3 protein is CAWSQYNEQFF. For the CDR3, the DNA is TGTGCCTGGAGTCAGTACAATGAGCAGTTCTTC.

The chain employs TRBV4-1 and TRBJ1-1; possible D gene TRBD1, 6 bases. The CDR3 has 15 amino acids. Per the germline V gene, CDR1 is MGHRA and CDR2 is YSYEKL. With 0 bases removed from V and 6 bases from J, the gap between germline ends came to 14 bases. The CDR3 is CASSQDRTGIAEAFF. CDR3 DNA: TGCGCCAGCAGCCAAGACCGTACAGGGATAGCTGAAGCTTTCTTT.

The rearrangement joins TRBV27 to TRBJ2-1; 9 positions agree with TRBD1. V dropped 6 bases and J dropped 4; count of bases not matched to a gene: 4. This CDR3 comprises 14 residues. CDR1 and CDR2 from the germline V gene are MNHEY and SMNVEV (reference sequence). Here the CDR3 reads CASSPGTGYNEQFF. The CDR3 DNA sequence: TGTGCCAGCAGCCCCGGGACAGGGTACAATGAGCAGTTCTTC.

The V gene is TRBV15, the J gene TRBJ1-2; D ambiguous. CDR3 length: 14 residues. Germline CDR1 and CDR2: LNHNV and YYDKDF (reference sequence). V gave up 7 bases and J gave up 7 bases, with 19 bases separating them. Here the CDR3 DNA reads TGTGCCACCAAACCCCCGGGGTCTCCCGGTGGCTACACCTTC. It encodes CATKPPGSPGGYTF.

The J gene is TRBJ2-5, the V gene TRBV14, with TRBD2 matching over 9 bases. The V segment lost 2 bases and the J segment 4 bases; nucleotides outside the gene matches: 5. The CDR3 runs 15 residues. From germline, CDR1 is SGHDN and CDR2 FVKESK. The CDR3 loop reads CASSQSLAGPETQYF. CDR3 in DNA: TGTGCCAGCAGCCAATCCCTAGCGGGGCCAGAGACCCAGTACTTC.

The CDR3 spells CAIHRDTYGYTF. CDR3 DNA sequence: TGTGCCATCCACCGGGACACCTATGGCTACACCTTC. The V gene is TRBV6-6, the J gene TRBJ1-2; D might be TRBD1 (6 bases). The germline V and J ends were trimmed by 10 bases and 4 bases, with 13 bases remaining between them. CDR1 MNHNY and CDR2 SVGAGI come from the germline V gene (reference sequence). The CDR3 totals 12 residues.

The chain combines TRBV2 with TRBJ2-5; D perhaps matches TRBD2 (5 bases). The CDR3 extends over 15 amino acids. From germline, CDR1 is SNHLY and CDR2 FYNNEI. V was pared by 0 bases and J by 9 bases, with 17 bases between. The CDR3 nucleotides are TGTGCCAGCAGTGAAGCCCTGACTGGGAAGAGGGCCCAGTACTTC. Its protein is CASSEALTGKRAQYF.

This clone was picked up one time. The chain uses TRBV9 and TRBJ1-1; D remains unclear. Germline V gene lookup returns CDR1 SGDLS and CDR2 YYNGEE. This CDR3 region has 16 residues. V lost 4 bases, J lost 0 bases, and 16 bases lay in between. The CDR3 reads CASSTTLHLVNTEAFF. The DNA of the CDR3 is TGTGCCAGCAGCACTACCTTACACCTGGTGAACACTGAAGCTTTCTTT.

This clone was seen only a few times. The chain couples TRBV2 to TRBJ2-1; 10 bases match TRBD1. J gave up 10 bases and V 6 bases, and 9 bases lay outside the gene matches. The CDR3 consists of 14 residues. Germline-derived CDR1 and CDR2 are SNHLY and FYNNEI. CDR3 DNA: TGTGCCAGCAGGGGGACAGGGGTTTCAGGCGAGCAGTTCTTC. This sequence encodes CASRGTGVSGEQFF. The full variable domain, completed using reference TRBV2 and TRBJ2-1, is EPEVTQTPSHQVTQMGQEVILRCVPISNHLYFYWYRQILGQKVEFLVSFYNNEISEKSEIFDDQFSVERPDGSNFTLKIRSTKLEDSAMYFCASRGTGVSGEQFFGPGTRLTVL.

The gene calls are TRBV28 and TRBJ1-2; 7 nucleotides align to TRBD1. Germline values: CDR1 MDHEN, CDR2 SYDVKM. The CDR3 length is 13 residues. The V and J ends lost 4 bases and 5 bases, in that order; junction bases with no gene match: 4. The CDR3: CASSYDREYGYTF. The CDR3 DNA is TGTGCCAGCAGTTATGACAGGGAGTATGGCTACACCTTC.

This clone was picked up a small number of times. The chain is built from TRBV5-4 and TRBJ1-2, with 8 positions matching TRBD1. The CDR3 covers 12 residues. J gave up 7 bases and V 1 base, and 0 bases lay outside the gene matches. Looked up from germline, CDR1 is SGHNT and CDR2 is YYREEE (reference sequence). CDR3 amino acids: CASSLTGGGYTF. CDR3 coding DNA: TGTGCCAGCAGCTTGACAGGGGGTGGCTACACCTTC.

The chain links TRBV9 to TRBJ2-5, with 12 bases matching TRBD2. The ends lost 6 bases at V and 2 bases at J; junction bases unmatched: 5. Germline-derived CDR1 and CDR2 are SGDLS and YYNGEE. This CDR3 contains 15 residues. CDR3 sequence (DNA): TGTGCCAGCAACCCTAGCGGGGGGGCGCAAGAGACCCAGTACTTC. Its translation is CASNPSGGAQETQYF.

This rearrangement joins TRBV27 to TRBJ2-2, with D tentatively TRBD1 (6 bases). Germline assignment: CDR1 MNHEY and CDR2 SMNVEV (reference sequence). The CDR3 totals 15 residues. Trimming shortened V by 6 bases and J by 2 bases, and 13 bases separated the two germline ends. The CDR3 DNA reads as TGTGCCAGCAGCCGAGGGACAACTAACACCGGGGAGCTGTTTTTT. Protein sequence: CASSRGTTNTGELFF.

The table lists this clone with a few counts. V gene TRBV5-5 combines with J gene TRBJ1-4, with a weak D call TRBD1 (6 bases). The germline gives CDR1 SGHKS, CDR2 YYEKEE (reference sequence). The CDR3 has 13 residues. The V end was cut by 3 bases, the J end by 6 bases, with 9 bases between. In nucleotides, the CDR3 is TGTGCCAGCAGCTCACAGGGCTATGAAAAACTGTTTTTT. This encodes CASSSQGYEKLFF.

The rearrangement joins TRBV5-1 to TRBJ2-2; a possible D gene is TRBD2 (6 bases). Looked up from germline, CDR1 is SGHRS and CDR2 is YFSETQ. V dropped 4 bases and J dropped 1 base, with 14 bases sitting between them. The CDR3 has 16 residues. The CDR3 loop reads CASSPRVGGNTGELFF. The CDR3, as DNA: TGCGCCAGCAGCCCCCGGGTCGGGGGGAACACCGGGGAGCTGTTTTTT.

The chain combines TRBV18 with TRBJ1-1; D may be TRBD1 (6 bases). From germline, CDR1 is KGHSH and CDR2 LQKENI. The V gene lost 0 bases and the J gene lost 4 bases, with 12 bases spanning the gap. CDR3 length: 15 amino acids. The CDR3 bases are TGTGCCAGCTCACCACCCCGCACAGGGCTCACTGAAGCTTTCTTT. Translated: CASSPPRTGLTEAFF. The full variable domain, with the rest looked up from reference TRBV18 and TRBJ1-1, is NAGVMQNPRHLVRRRGQEARLRCSPMKGHSHVYWYRQLPEEGLKFMVYLQKENIIDESGMPKERFSAEFPKEGPSILRIQQVVRGDSAAYFCASSPPRTGLTEAFFGQGTRLTVV.

The chain has TRBV5-1 and TRBJ2-5; 8 nucleotides match TRBD2. Trimming cost V 0 bases and J 3 bases; bases outside gene matches: 4. The CDR3 sequence is 15 residues long. Germline lookup yields CDR1 SGHRS and CDR2 YFSETQ. The CDR3 DNA reads TGCGCCAGCAGCTTGGCGGGGGGGGACGAAGAGACCCAGTACTTC. This sequence encodes CASSLAGGDEETQYF.

The V and J genes are TRBV30 and TRBJ2-1; a weak D match, TRBD1 (6 bases). With 0 bases removed from V and 10 bases from J, the gap between germline ends came to 13 bases. The CDR3 runs 13 residues. CDR1 GTSNPN and CDR2 SVGIG come from the germline V gene (reference sequence). The CDR3 bases are TGTGCCTGGAGTGTAAGGCAGGGGTGGGAGCAGTTCTTC. Amino acid sequence: CAWSVRQGWEQFF.

This sequence joins TRBV7-3 and TRBJ2-3; 9 positions match TRBD1. The ends lost 6 bases at V and 6 bases at J; junction bases unmatched: 10. Germline-derived CDR1 and CDR2 are SGHTA and FQGTGA. The CDR3 loop spans 15 amino acids. Here the CDR3 reads CASREGTGPWDTQYF. DNA for the CDR3: TGTGCCAGCAGGGAGGGGACAGGGCCGTGGGATACGCAGTATTTT.

The rearrangement joins TRBV18 to TRBJ2-7, with TRBD1 matching over 10 bases. V trimming: 5 bases; J trimming: 3 bases; junction bases outside the gene matches: 4. The germline V gene encodes CDR1 KGHSH and CDR2 LQKENI. This CDR3 contains 14 residues. The CDR3 here is CASSLGQGDYEQYF. The CDR3 nucleotides read TGTGCCAGCTCATTAGGACAGGGGGACTACGAGCAGTACTTC.

This clone was recorded only once. This rearrangement joins TRBV27 to TRBJ1-4; possibly TRBD1 for D (6 bases). CDR1 is MNHEY and CDR2 is SMNVEV in the germline V gene (reference sequence). The V gene lost 0 bases and the J gene lost 6 bases, with 11 bases spanning the gap. The CDR3 contains 15 residues. CDR3 coding DNA: TGTGCCAGCAGTTTATCGGCGGGGGCCTATGAAAAACTGTTTTTT. Protein: CASSLSAGAYEKLFF.

The chain is built from TRBV2 and TRBJ2-5, with 11 bases lining up with TRBD2. Germline V gene data show CDR1 as SNHLY and CDR2 as FYNNEI. V was pared by 5 bases and J by 5 bases, with 7 bases of the junction left unmatched. The CDR3 is 15 amino acids. In DNA form, the CDR3 reads TGTGCCAGCAGTACCACTAGCGGGGGAGGGGAGACCCAGTACTTC. It yields the protein CASSTTSGGGETQYF.

This clone was recorded only once. The chain employs TRBV5-1 and TRBJ2-4; TRBD1 aligns across 10 bases. V was clipped by 4 bases and J by 3 bases; unmatched bases: 7. This CDR3 contains 16 residues. Germline V CDR1 and CDR2: SGHRS, YFSETQ. CDR3 DNA: TGCGCCAGCAGCCCGATGACAGGGGGCGTCAAAAACATTCAGTACTTC. Translating gives CASSPMTGGVKNIQYF.

This chain links TRBV30 with TRBJ1-2; TRBD1 aligns across 9 bases. Germline loops: CDR1 GTSNPN, CDR2 SVGIG (reference sequence). Losses at the gene ends were 0 bases for V and 0 bases for J; bases not matched to a gene: 2. CDR3 length equals 15 residues. CDR3 sequence reads: CAWSVGTGTNYGYTF. In DNA form, the CDR3 reads TGTGCCTGGAGTGTAGGGACAGGGACTAACTATGGCTACACCTTC.

The chain carries TRBV7-2 and TRBJ2-1, with 9 bases fitting TRBD2. Germline CDR1 reads SGHTA; CDR2 reads FQGNSA. With 4 bases clipped from V and 3 bases from J, the junction kept 10 bases outside the gene matches. The CDR3 covers 17 residues. For the CDR3, the DNA is TGTGCCAGCAGCTCTAAGCGCGGGGGGGCCGTCTACAATGAGCAGTTCTTC. Its protein product is CASSSKRGGAVYNEQFF.

Concerning this clone: A junction boundary mismatches the germline segment, possibly from a read error. This rearrangement joins TRBV19 to TRBJ2-1; 15 bases map to TRBD2. Looked up from germline, CDR1 is LNHDA and CDR2 is SQIVND (reference sequence). The length of the CDR3 is 16 residues. In DNA, the CDR3 is TGTGCCAGTAGTATAGATCCAGGACTAGCGGGGGGGGCCGTAGTCTTC. It codes for CASSIDPGLAGGAVVF.

As for this clone: Sequence at one end of the junction differs from germline and may be a read error. The rearrangement links TRBV7-9 to TRBJ2-7; unclear D gene. Germline CDR1 is SEHNR and CDR2 is FQNEAQ (reference sequence). The CDR3 runs 12 residues. CDR3 sequence: CSSSLLPYEQYF. The CDR3 DNA reads as TGTTCCAGCAGCCTCCTCCCCTACGAGCAGTACTTC.

This CDR3 is CASSLTTNQPQHF. Written as DNA, the CDR3 is TGTGCCAGCAGCTTGACAACAAATCAGCCCCAGCATTTT. The chain combines TRBV7-9 with TRBJ1-5; D not certain. Trimming removed 3 bases from V and 4 bases from J, with 7 bases in between. The CDR3 extends over 13 amino acids. The V gene's germline CDR1 is SEHNR and CDR2 FQNEAQ (reference sequence). The full variable domain, its missing parts supplied by reference TRBV7-9 and TRBJ1-5, is DTGVSQNPRHKITKRGQNVTFRCDPISEHNRLYWYRQTLGQGPEFLTYFQNEAQLEKSRLLSDRFSAERPKGSFSTLEIQRTEQGDSAMYLCASSLTTNQPQHFGDGTRLSIL.

The J gene is TRBJ2-3, the V gene TRBV14; possible D gene TRBD1, 5 bases. This CDR3 comprises 17 residues. Trimming took off 0 bases at V and 7 bases at J, with 20 bases between the two ends. CDR1 and CDR2 (germline): SGHDN, FVKESK. The CDR3 reads CASSQESLHPGLNTQYF. In DNA form, the CDR3 reads TGTGCCAGCAGCCAAGAGTCTCTTCATCCAGGGCTTAATACGCAGTATTTT.

The V call is TRBV9, the J call TRBJ1-2; 8 bases agree with TRBD1. CDR1 is SGDLS, CDR2 YYNGEE, per germline. Trimming removed 4 bases from V and 3 bases from J; junction bases left unmatched: 11. This CDR3 comprises 16 residues. The CDR3 reads CASSPAAGGNDYGYTF. The DNA of the CDR3 is TGTGCCAGCAGCCCTGCGGCAGGGGGCAATGACTATGGCTACACCTTC.

The gene calls are TRBV12-2 and TRBJ1-2. TRBV12-2 is marked as a pseudogene. The CDR3 extends over 10 amino acids. The CDR3 loop is CASRIGGYTF. The DNA of the CDR3 is TGTGCAAGTCGCATCGGTGGCTACACCTTC.

The gene calls are TRBV5-1 and TRBJ2-5; D call uncertain. V was shortened by 4 bases and J by 5 bases, with 18 bases between the two germline ends. The V gene's germline CDR1 is SGHRS and CDR2 YFSETQ. The CDR3 runs 15 residues. The CDR3 DNA sequence: TGCGCCAGCAGCCCACGCCCCGGTGTCGTGGAGACCCAGTACTTC. As protein: CASSPRPGVVETQYF.